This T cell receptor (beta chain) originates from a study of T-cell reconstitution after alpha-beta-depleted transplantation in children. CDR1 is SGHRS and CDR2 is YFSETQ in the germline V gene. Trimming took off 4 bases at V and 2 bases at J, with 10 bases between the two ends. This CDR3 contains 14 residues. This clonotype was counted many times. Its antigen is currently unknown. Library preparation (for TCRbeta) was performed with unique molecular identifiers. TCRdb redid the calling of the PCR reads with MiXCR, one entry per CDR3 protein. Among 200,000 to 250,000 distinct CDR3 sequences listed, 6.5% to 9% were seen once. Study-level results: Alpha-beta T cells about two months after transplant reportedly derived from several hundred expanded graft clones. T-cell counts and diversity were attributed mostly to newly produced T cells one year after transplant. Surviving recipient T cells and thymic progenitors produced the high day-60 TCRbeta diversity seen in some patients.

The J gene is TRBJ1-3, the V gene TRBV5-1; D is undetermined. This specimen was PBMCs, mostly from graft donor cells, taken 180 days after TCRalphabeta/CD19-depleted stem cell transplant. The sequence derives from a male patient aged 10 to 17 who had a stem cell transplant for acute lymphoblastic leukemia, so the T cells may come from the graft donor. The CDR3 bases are TGCGCCAGCAGCCTGTCGGTACCTGGAAACACCATATATTTT. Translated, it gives CASSLSVPGNTIYF.